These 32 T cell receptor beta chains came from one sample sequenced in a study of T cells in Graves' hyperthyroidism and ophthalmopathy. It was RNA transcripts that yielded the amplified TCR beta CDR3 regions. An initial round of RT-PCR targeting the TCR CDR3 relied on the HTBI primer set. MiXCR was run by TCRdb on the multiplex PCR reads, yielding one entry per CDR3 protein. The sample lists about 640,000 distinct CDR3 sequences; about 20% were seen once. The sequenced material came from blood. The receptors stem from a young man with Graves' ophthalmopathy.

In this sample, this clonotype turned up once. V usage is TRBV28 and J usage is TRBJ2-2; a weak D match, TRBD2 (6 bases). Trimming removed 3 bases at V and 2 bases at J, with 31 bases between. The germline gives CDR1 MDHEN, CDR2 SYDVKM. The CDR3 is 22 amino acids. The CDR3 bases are TGTGCCAGCAGTTTTTATTGGCGCCGGTTCTTCGAGGCGGGACCTAACACCGGGGAGCTGTTTTTT. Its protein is CASSFYWRRFFEAGPNTGELFF.

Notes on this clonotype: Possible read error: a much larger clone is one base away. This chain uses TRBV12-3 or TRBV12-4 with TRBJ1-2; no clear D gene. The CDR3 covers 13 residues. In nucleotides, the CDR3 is TGTGCCAGCAGGTCACGGGAGACGGGTGGCCACACCTTC. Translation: CASRSRETGGHTF.

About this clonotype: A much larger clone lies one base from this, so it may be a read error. The CDR3 reads CASSDRGPGVYEQYF. For the CDR3, the DNA is TGTGCCAGCAGTGACAGGGGCCCAGGGGTCTACGAGCAGTACTTC. The chain combines TRBV28 with TRBJ2-7; the match to TRBD1 covers 8 bases. The CDR3 consists of 15 residues. The J segment lost 3 bases and the V segment lost 5 bases, leaving 9 bases of the junction unmatched. The germline gives CDR1 MDHEN, CDR2 SYDVKM.

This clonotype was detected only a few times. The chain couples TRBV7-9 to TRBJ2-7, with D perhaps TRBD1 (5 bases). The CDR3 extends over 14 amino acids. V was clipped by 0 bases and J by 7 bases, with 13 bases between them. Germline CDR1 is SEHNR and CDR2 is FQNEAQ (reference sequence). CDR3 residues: CASSLALSRQEQYF. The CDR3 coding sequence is TGTGCCAGCAGCTTAGCTCTTTCTAGACAGGAGCAGTACTTC.

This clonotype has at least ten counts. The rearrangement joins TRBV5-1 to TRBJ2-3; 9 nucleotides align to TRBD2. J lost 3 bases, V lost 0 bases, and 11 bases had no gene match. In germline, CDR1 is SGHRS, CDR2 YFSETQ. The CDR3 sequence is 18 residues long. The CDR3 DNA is TGCGCCAGCAGCTTGGGAGGAGGGCTAGCGGGATGGACAGATACGCAGTATTTT. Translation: CASSLGGGLAGWTDTQYF.

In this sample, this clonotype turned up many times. The CDR3 region has the DNA TGCAGTGCGAGACAGGCGTCCGATATGAACACTGAAGCTTTCTTT. Translation gives CSARQASDMNTEAFF. This rearrangement joins TRBV20-1 to TRBJ1-1, with D maybe TRBD1 (6 bases). The V end lost 6 bases, the J end lost 0 bases, and 17 bases lay between the germline ends. Per germline, CDR1 DFQATT and CDR2 SNEGSKA (reference sequence). CDR3 size: 15 residues.

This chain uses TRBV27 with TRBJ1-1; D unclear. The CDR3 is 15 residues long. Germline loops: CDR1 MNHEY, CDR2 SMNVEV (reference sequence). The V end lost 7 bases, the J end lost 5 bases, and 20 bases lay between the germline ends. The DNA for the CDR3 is TGTGCCAGCACCCTTACGGAAGGGTCCGGGACTGAAGCTTTCTTT. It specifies CASTLTEGSGTEAFF.

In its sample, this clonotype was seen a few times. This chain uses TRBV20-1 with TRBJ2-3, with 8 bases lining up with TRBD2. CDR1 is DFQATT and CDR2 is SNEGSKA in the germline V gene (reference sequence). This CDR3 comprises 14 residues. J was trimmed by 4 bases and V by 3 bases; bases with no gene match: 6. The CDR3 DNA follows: TGCAGTGCTAGTGCCGGGAGGGCCTCAGATACGCAGTATTTT. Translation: CSASAGRASDTQYF.

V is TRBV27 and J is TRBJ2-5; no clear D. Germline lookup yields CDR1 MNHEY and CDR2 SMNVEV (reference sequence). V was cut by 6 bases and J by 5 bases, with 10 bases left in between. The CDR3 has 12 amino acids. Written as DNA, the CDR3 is TGTGCCAGCAGGAAAAATAGGGAGACCCAGTACTTC. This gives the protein CASRKNRETQYF.

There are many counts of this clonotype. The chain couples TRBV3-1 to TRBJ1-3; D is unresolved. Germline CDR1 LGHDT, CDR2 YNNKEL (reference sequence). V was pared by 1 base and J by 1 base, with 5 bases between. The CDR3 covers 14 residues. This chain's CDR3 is CASSQGTSGNTIYF. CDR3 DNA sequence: TGTGCCAGCAGCCAAGGGACTTCTGGAAACACCATATATTTT.

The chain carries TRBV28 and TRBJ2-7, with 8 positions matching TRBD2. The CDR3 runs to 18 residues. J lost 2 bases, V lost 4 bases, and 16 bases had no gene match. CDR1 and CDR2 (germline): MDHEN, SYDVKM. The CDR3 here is CASSSPGGSGSTPYEQYF. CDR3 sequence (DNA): TGTGCCAGCAGTTCCCCCGGAGGGAGCGGGAGTACCCCCTACGAGCAGTACTTC.

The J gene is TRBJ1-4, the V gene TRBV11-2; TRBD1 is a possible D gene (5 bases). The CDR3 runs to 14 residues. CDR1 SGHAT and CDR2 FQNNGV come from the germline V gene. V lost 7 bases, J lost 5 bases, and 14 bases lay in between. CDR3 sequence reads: CASKVDRLNEKLFF. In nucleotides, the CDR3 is TGTGCCAGCAAAGTTGACAGACTAAATGAAAAACTGTTTTTT.

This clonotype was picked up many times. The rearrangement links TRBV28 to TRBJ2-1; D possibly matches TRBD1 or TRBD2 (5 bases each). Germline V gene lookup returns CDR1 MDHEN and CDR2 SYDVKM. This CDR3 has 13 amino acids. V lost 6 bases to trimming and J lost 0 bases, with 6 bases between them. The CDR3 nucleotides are TGTGCCAGCAGCGGGACCTCCTACAATGAGCAGTTCTTC. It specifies CASSGTSYNEQFF.

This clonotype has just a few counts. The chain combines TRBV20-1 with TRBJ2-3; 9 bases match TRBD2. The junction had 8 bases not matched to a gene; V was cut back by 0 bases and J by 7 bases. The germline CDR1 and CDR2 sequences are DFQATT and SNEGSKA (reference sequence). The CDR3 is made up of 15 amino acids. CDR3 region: CSARDPLAGSYTQYF. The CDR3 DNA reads TGCAGTGCTAGAGACCCTCTAGCGGGATCATATACGCAGTATTTT.

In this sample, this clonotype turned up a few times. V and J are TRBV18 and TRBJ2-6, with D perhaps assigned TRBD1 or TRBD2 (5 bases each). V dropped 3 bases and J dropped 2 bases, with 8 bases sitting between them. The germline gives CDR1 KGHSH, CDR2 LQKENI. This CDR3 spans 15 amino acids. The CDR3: CASSPGEAGANVLTF. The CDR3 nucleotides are TGTGCCAGCTCACCGGGGGAAGCTGGGGCCAACGTCCTGACTTTC.

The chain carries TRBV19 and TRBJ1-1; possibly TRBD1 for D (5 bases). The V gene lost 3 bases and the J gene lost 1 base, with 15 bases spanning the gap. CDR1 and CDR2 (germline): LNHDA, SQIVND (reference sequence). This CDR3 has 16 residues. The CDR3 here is CASSIQGTVKNTEAFF. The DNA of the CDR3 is TGTGCCAGTAGTATTCAAGGGACCGTCAAGAACACTGAAGCTTTCTTT.

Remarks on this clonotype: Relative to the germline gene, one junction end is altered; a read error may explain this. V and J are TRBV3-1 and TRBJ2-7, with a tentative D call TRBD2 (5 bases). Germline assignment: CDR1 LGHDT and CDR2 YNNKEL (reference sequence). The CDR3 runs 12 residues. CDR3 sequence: CASSQARRERYF. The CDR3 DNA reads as TGTGCCAGCAGCCAAGCTAGAAGGGAGCGGTACTTC.

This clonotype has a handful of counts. CDR3: CSADDGYTF. The CDR3 DNA reads as TGCAGTGCTGACGATGGCTACACCTTC. This chain connects TRBV20-1 to TRBJ1-2, with D uncertain. The CDR3 is 9 amino acids. CDR1 and CDR2 (germline): DFQATT, SNEGSKA (reference sequence). V was cut by 5 bases and J by 6 bases, with 4 bases left in between.

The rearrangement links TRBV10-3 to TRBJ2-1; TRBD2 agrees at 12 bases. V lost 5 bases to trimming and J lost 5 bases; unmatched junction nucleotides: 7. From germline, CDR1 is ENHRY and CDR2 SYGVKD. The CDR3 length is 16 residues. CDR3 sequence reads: CAISKTSGRTNNEQFF. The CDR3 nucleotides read TGTGCCATCAGTAAGACTAGCGGGAGAACCAACAATGAGCAGTTCTTC.

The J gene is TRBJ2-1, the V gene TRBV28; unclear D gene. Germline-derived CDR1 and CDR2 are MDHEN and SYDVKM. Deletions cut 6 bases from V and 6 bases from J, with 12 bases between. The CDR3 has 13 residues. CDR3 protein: CASRPPKINEQFF. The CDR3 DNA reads TGTGCCAGCAGGCCACCCAAGATCAATGAGCAGTTCTTC.

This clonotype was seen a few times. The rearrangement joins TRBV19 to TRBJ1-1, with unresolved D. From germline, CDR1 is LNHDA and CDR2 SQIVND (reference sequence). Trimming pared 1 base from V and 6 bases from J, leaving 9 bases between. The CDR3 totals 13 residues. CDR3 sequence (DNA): TGTGCCAGTAGTATAGGGACCGGGGCTGAAGCTTTCTTT. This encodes CASSIGTGAEAFF.

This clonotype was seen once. This CDR3 is CASSQAGIYGYTF. The CDR3, as DNA: TGTGCCAGCAGCCAAGCGGGGATCTATGGCTACACCTTC. V and J are TRBV14 and TRBJ1-2; unclear D gene. Trimming took off 1 base at V and 4 bases at J, with 7 bases between the two ends. The CDR3 loop spans 13 amino acids. Looked up from germline, CDR1 is SGHDN and CDR2 is FVKESK.

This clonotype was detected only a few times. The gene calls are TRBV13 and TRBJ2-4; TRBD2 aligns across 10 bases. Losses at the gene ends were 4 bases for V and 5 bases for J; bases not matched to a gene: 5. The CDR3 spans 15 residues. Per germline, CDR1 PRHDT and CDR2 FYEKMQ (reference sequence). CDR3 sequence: CASSSTLAGENIQYF. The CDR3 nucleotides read TGTGCCAGCAGCTCGACCCTAGCGGGAGAAAACATTCAGTACTTC. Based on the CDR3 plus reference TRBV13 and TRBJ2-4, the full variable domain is AAGVIQSPRHLIKEKRETATLKCYPIPRHDTVYWYQQGPGQDPQFLISFYEKMQSDKGSIPDRFSAQQFSDYHSELNMSSLELGDSALYFCASSSTLAGENIQYFGAGTRLSVL.

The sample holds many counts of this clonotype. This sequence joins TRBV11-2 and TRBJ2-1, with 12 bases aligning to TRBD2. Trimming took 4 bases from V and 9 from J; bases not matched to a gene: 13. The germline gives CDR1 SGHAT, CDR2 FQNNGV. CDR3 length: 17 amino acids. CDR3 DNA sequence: TGTGCCAGCAGCTCCACTAGCGGGGGGAAGCGCCGGGGTGAGCAGTTCTTC. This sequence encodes CASSSTSGGKRRGEQFF.

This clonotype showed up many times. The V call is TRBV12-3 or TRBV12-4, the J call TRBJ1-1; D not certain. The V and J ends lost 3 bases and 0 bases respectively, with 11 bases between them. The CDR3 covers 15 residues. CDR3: CASSFRRMVNTEAFF. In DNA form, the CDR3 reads TGTGCCAGCAGTTTTCGACGGATGGTGAACACTGAAGCTTTCTTT.

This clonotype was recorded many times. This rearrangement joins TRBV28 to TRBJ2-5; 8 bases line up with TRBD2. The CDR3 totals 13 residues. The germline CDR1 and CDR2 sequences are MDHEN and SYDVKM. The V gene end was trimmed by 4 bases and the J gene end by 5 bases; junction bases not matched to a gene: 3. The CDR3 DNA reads TGTGCCAGCAGTTCAGCGGGAGACGAGACCCAGTACTTC. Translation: CASSSAGDETQYF.

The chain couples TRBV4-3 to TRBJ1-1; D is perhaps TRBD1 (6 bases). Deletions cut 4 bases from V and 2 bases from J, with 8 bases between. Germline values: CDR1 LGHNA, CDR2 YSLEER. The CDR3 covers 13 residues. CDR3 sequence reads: CASSPGHNTEAFF. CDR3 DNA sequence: TGCGCCAGCAGCCCGGGACACAACACTGAAGCTTTCTTT.

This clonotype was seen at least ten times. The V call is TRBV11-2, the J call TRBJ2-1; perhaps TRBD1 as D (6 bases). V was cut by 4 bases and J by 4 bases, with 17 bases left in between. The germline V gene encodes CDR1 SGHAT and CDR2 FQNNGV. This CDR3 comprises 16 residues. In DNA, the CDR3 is TGTGCCAGCAGCTCCATAGACGGGACACCTTACAATGAGCAGTTCTTC. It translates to CASSSIDGTPYNEQFF. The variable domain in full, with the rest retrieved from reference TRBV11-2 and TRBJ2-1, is EAGVAQSPRYKIIEKRQSVAFWCNPISGHATLYWYQQILGQGPKLLIQFQNNGVVDDSQLPKDRFSAERLKGVDSTLKIQPAKLEDSAVYLCASSSIDGTPYNEQFFGPGTRLTVL.

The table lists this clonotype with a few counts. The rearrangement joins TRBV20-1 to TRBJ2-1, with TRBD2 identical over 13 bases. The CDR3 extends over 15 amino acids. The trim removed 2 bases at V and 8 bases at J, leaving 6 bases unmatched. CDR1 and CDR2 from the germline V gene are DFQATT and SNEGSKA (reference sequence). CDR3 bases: TGCAGTGCTAGACTTACTAGCGGGAGGGCCTATGAGCAGTTCTTC. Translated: CSARLTSGRAYEQFF.

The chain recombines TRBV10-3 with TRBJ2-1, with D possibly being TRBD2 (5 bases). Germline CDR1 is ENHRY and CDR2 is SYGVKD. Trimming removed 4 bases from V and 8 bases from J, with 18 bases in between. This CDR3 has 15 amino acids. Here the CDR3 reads CAISGAPGNIDEQFF. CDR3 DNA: TGTGCCATCAGTGGAGCTCCCGGGAATATCGATGAGCAGTTCTTC.

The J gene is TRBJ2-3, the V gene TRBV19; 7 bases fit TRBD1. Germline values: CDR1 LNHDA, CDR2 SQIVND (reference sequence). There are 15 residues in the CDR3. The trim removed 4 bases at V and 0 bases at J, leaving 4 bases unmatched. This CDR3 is CASSTIQGSTDTQYF. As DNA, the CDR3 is TGTGCCAGTAGTACGATACAGGGGAGCACAGATACGCAGTATTTT. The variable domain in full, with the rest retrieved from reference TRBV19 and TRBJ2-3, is DGGITQSPKYLFRKEGQNVTLSCEQNLNHDAMYWYRQDPGQGLRLIYYSQIVNDFQKGDIAEGYSVSREKKESFPLTVTSAQKNPTAFYLCASSTIQGSTDTQYFGPGTRLTVL.

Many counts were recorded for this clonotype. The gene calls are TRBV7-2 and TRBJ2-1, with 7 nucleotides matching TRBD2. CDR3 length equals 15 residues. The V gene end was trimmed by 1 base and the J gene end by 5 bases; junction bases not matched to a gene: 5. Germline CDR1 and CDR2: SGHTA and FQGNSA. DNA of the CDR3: TGTGCCAGCAGCTTAGTTAGCGGGTCGAACAATGAGCAGTTCTTC. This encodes CASSLVSGSNNEQFF.